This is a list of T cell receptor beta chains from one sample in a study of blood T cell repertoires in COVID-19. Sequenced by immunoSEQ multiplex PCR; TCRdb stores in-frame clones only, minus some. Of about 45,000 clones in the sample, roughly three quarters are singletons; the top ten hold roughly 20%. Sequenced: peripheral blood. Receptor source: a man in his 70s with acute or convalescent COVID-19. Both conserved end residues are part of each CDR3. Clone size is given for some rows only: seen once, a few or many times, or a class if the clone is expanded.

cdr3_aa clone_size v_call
CASSRDRAYEQYF once TRBV5-1
CASSETGDNQPQHF - TRBV6-1
CASSPGWLLLNTGELFF - TRBV13
CASSPRSKAPDTQYF - TRBV9
CASSQDLSVAGNTIYF once TRBV4-3
CASSDSRSRYGYTF - TRBV6-6
CASSYSRTEDQPQHF - TRBV6-2/TRBV6-3
CASSLIYLGELFF few TRBV27
CASSTGVQPQHF - TRBV2
CASSERTGALGETQYF - TRBV5-1